Below are 32 T cell receptor beta chains sequenced from a single sample in a study of human T cells and chemical hapten exposure. TCRdb analysed the RACE reads with MiXCR anew, one entry per CDR3 protein. The table records about 120,000 distinct CDR3 sequences, 9.5% to 13% of them present only once. The time point was: patch test 1, 2 weeks after DPC sensitization. Sample treatment: therapeutic diphenylcyclopropenone sensitization with weekly scalp DPC. Specimen: whole blood, collected in connection with sensitization to the hapten diphenylcyclopropenone (DPC). The source of these receptors is a woman aged 50 to 65 with alopecia areata. Some clones in this sample may be carry-over from other donors' samples.

This clonotype has only a few counts. The chain links TRBV6-5 to TRBJ1-4; D may be TRBD1 (6 bases). V was pared by 3 bases and J by 4 bases, with 18 bases between. The CDR3 is made up of 17 amino acids. Germline assignment: CDR1 MNHEY and CDR2 SVGAGI. The CDR3: CASSYSSRGRGNEKLFF. The CDR3 DNA sequence: TGTGCCAGCAGTTATAGCTCGCGGGGGCGCGGTAATGAAAAACTGTTTTTT.

This clonotype was seen ten or more times. V gene TRBV3-1 combines with J gene TRBJ2-2; D is possibly TRBD2 (6 bases). From germline, CDR1 is LGHDT and CDR2 YNNKEL (reference sequence). V lost 0 bases to trimming and J lost 6 bases, with 8 bases between them. The CDR3 runs to 14 residues. CDR3 nucleotide sequence: TGTGCCAGCAGCCAAGACAGCGGGTCCGGGGAGCTGTTTTTT. Amino acids: CASSQDSGSGELFF.

This clonotype came up a few times. J is TRBJ1-1 and V is TRBV6-4; possible D gene TRBD1, 6 bases. The CDR3 has 14 residues. Trimming removed 6 bases from V and 0 bases from J, with 11 bases in between. Germline V CDR1 and CDR2: MRHNA, SNTAGT. This CDR3 reads CASRRQALNTEAFF. The CDR3 region has the DNA TGTGCCAGCAGACGACAGGCGCTGAACACTGAAGCTTTCTTT.

This clonotype was seen repeatedly, ten times or more. The chain has TRBV2 and TRBJ2-3; D remains ambiguous. The CDR3 length is 13 residues. Trimming pared 3 bases from V and 4 bases from J, leaving 8 bases between. CDR1 SNHLY and CDR2 FYNNEI come from the germline V gene. The CDR3 protein is CASSDPGSDTQYF. The CDR3 DNA sequence: TGTGCCAGCAGTGACCCGGGTTCAGATACGCAGTATTTT. Full variable domain (outside the CDR3, taken from reference TRBV2 and TRBJ2-3): EPEVTQTPSHQVTQMGQEVILRCVPISNHLYFYWYRQILGQKVEFLVSFYNNEISEKSEIFDDQFSVERPDGSNFTLKIRSTKLEDSAMYFCASSDPGSDTQYFGPGTRLTVL.

This clonotype occurred a few times. V usage is TRBV5-1 and J usage is TRBJ1-1; TRBD1 is a possible D gene (6 bases). V lost 3 bases, J lost 2 bases, and 17 bases lay in between. Per the germline V gene, CDR1 is SGHRS and CDR2 is YFSETQ. The CDR3 extends over 16 amino acids. DNA for the CDR3: TGCGCCAGCAGCTCTACCCCGACAGGACTTAACACTGAAGCTTTCTTT. As protein: CASSSTPTGLNTEAFF.

This clonotype was counted many times. An end of the junction differs from the germline gene, which may be a read error. The rearrangement links TRBV20-1 to TRBJ1-6, with TRBD1 as a possible D gene (5 bases). The CDR3 spans 15 residues. Germline values: CDR1 DFQATT, CDR2 SNEGSKA (reference sequence). The CDR3, as DNA: TGCAGTGCTAGAGATCAGGGCGGATTTAATTCACTCCTCCACTTT. This codes for CSARDQGGFNSLLHF.

This clonotype was detected a few times. The chain links TRBV12-3 or TRBV12-4 to TRBJ1-1; a possible D gene is TRBD1 (5 bases). This CDR3 is built from 14 residues. Trimming stripped 3 bases from V and 0 bases from J, with 8 bases between. CDR3 in amino acids: CASSLGTMNTEAFF. The CDR3 DNA reads as TGTGCCAGCAGTTTGGGGACGATGAACACTGAAGCTTTCTTT.

The chain carries TRBV2 and TRBJ1-2; TRBD1 aligns across 7 bases. Germline V lookup: CDR1 SNHLY, CDR2 FYNNEI. The CDR3 has 12 amino acids. Losses at the gene ends were 6 bases for V and 10 bases for J; bases not matched to a gene: 8. CDR3 sequence: CASRDDREVYTF. CDR3 DNA sequence: TGTGCCAGCAGAGACGACAGGGAAGTCTACACCTTC.

The chain recombines TRBV13 with TRBJ2-7, with D maybe TRBD1 (6 bases). The CDR3 extends over 15 amino acids. V lost 5 bases and J lost 1, with 15 bases in between. Per the germline V gene, CDR1 is PRHDT and CDR2 is FYEKMQ (reference sequence). CDR3 sequence reads: CASSPGTPISYEQYF. DNA for the CDR3: TGTGCCAGCAGCCCCGGGACACCGATATCCTACGAGCAGTACTTC.

This clonotype has only a few counts. The gene calls are TRBV3-1 and TRBJ2-5; the D is unclear. Trimming removed 2 bases at V and 4 bases at J, with 5 bases between. The CDR3 is made up of 12 amino acids. Germline V lookup: CDR1 LGHDT, CDR2 YNNKEL (reference sequence). CDR3 bases: TGTGCCAGCAGCCAATCTGGAGAGACCCAGTACTTC. Protein sequence: CASSQSGETQYF.

This chain joins TRBV29-1 and TRBJ2-5; D not certain. Deletions cut 8 bases from V and 5 bases from J, with 9 bases between. CDR1 and CDR2 (germline): SQVTM, ANQGSEA. This CDR3 is 10 amino acids long. The CDR3 nucleotides are TGCAGCCTGGGTCGGGAGACCCAGTACTTC. The encoded protein is CSLGRETQYF. Full variable domain (missing parts from reference TRBV29-1 and TRBJ2-5): SAVISQKPSRDICQRGTSLTIQCQVDSQVTMMFWYRQQPGQSLTLIATANQGSEATYESGFVIDKFPISRPNLTFSTLTVSNMSPEDSSIYLCSLGRETQYFGPGTRLLVL.

This clonotype showed up many times. This chain connects TRBV6-5 to TRBJ1-5; D uncertain. The CDR3 loop spans 13 amino acids. Germline CDR1 is MNHEY and CDR2 is SVGAGI. With 7 bases removed from V and 7 bases from J, the gap between germline ends came to 14 bases. The CDR3 loop reads CASTPRTGQPQHF. In nucleotides, the CDR3 is TGTGCCAGCACCCCCAGGACGGGACAGCCCCAGCATTTT.

This clonotype was seen repeatedly, ten times or more. The chain couples TRBV12-3 or TRBV12-4 to TRBJ2-7; no reliable D call. The CDR3 has 12 amino acids. With 5 bases removed from V and 3 bases from J, the gap between germline ends came to 8 bases. DNA for the CDR3: TGTGCCAGCAGTCCAGGCCGCTACGAGCAGTACTTC. It translates to CASSPGRYEQYF.

This clonotype was counted a few times. This chain uses TRBV2 with TRBJ1-5, with D possibly being TRBD1 (5 bases). V was clipped by 7 bases and J by 7 bases, with 17 bases between them. CDR1 is SNHLY and CDR2 is FYNNEI in the germline V gene. The CDR3 sequence is 14 residues long. CDR3 nucleotides: TGTGCCAGCACCTGGTGGGGGGTCGGACAGCCCCAGCATTTT. Protein product: CASTWWGVGQPQHF.

This clonotype was counted many times. The rearrangement links TRBV7-9 to TRBJ2-7, with 10 bases aligning to TRBD1. The ends lost 2 bases at V and 9 bases at J; junction bases unmatched: 7. Germline-derived CDR1 and CDR2 are SEHNR and FQNEAQ (reference sequence). This CDR3 spans 14 amino acids. As DNA, the CDR3 is TGTGCCAGCAGCTTAACGACAGGGGGCACAGTGCAGTACTTC. Encoded protein: CASSLTTGGTVQYF.

The chain combines TRBV18 with TRBJ1-2; D is perhaps TRBD1 (6 bases). Germline CDR1 is KGHSH and CDR2 is LQKENI. The CDR3 totals 15 residues. V was clipped by 2 bases and J by 3 bases, with 13 bases between them. CDR3 coding DNA: TGTGCCAGCTCACCAGGGGGGGCGCGCGACTATGGCTACACCTTC. Its protein is CASSPGGARDYGYTF.

This clonotype was observed a handful of times. The genes are TRBV6-1 and TRBJ1-4; the D is unclear. There are 11 residues in the CDR3. The V gene's germline CDR1 is MNHNS and CDR2 SASEGT. V lost 3 bases to trimming and J lost 6 bases, with 2 bases between them. The CDR3 DNA reads TGTGCCAGCAGTGATTATGAAAAACTGTTTTTT. Protein product: CASSDYEKLFF.

The CDR3 DNA is TGCAGCGTTGAAGGGACTAGCGGGACCACGGCGAACGTACAGTTCTTC. Translating gives CSVEGTSGTTANVQFF. The V call is TRBV29-1, the J call TRBJ2-1; TRBD2 aligns across 12 bases. The CDR3 contains 16 residues. With V trimmed by 1 base and J by 13 bases, 14 bases remained unmatched. Germline V gene lookup returns CDR1 SQVTM and CDR2 ANQGSEA.

This clonotype was recorded at least ten times. The chain uses TRBV7-9 and TRBJ1-4, with D uncertain. Trimming removed 4 bases from V and 5 bases from J, with 11 bases in between. CDR1 and CDR2 from the germline V gene are SEHNR and FQNEAQ (reference sequence). This CDR3 has 14 amino acids. CDR3 nucleotides: TGTGCCAGCAGCTCCCATGCGGGGAATGAAAAACTGTTTTTT. As protein: CASSSHAGNEKLFF.

This clonotype was seen a few times. The V and J genes are TRBV10-3 and TRBJ2-2; the D gene is possibly TRBD1 (6 bases). From germline, CDR1 is ENHRY and CDR2 SYGVKD. V lost 3 bases and J lost 5, with 19 bases in between. The CDR3 spans 17 residues. CDR3 in amino acids: CAISDLPDRSPTGELFF. In DNA, the CDR3 is TGTGCCATCAGTGATCTTCCGGACAGAAGCCCGACCGGGGAGCTGTTTTTT.

This clonotype was detected many times. V gene TRBV12-3 or TRBV12-4 combines with J gene TRBJ2-7, with 9 bases identical to TRBD1. There are 13 residues in the CDR3. V gave up 8 bases and J gave up 4 bases; unmatched junction bases: 6. The CDR3 DNA follows: TGTGCCAGCGGTATCGGGACAGGGTACGAGCAGTACTTC. Translation gives CASGIGTGYEQYF.

This clonotype was recorded at least ten times. J is TRBJ1-1 and V is TRBV2; the D gene is possibly TRBD1 (5 bases). The CDR3 is 14 amino acids. V was clipped by 7 bases and J by 10 bases, with 22 bases between them. The germline CDR1 and CDR2 sequences are SNHLY and FYNNEI. The CDR3 protein is CASTFPIGHGAAFF. In nucleotides, the CDR3 is TGTGCCAGCACCTTCCCCATAGGGCACGGGGCAGCTTTCTTT.

This sequence joins TRBV28 and TRBJ2-5; D possibly corresponds to TRBD2 (5 bases). CDR1 and CDR2 (germline): MDHEN, SYDVKM. CDR3 length equals 16 residues. The ends were cut back, 4 bases at V and 0 bases at J, with 15 bases in the middle. This chain's CDR3 is CASSWRRNFDQETQYF. The CDR3 region has the DNA TGTGCCAGCAGTTGGAGGCGCAATTTCGACCAAGAGACCCAGTACTTC.

This clonotype was counted a few times. The chain carries TRBV5-1 and TRBJ2-2, with D unresolved. The CDR3 is 16 amino acids. The V and J ends lost 3 bases and 1 base respectively, with 13 bases between them. Looked up from germline, CDR1 is SGHRS and CDR2 is YFSETQ. The CDR3 bases are TGCGCCAGCAGCTCTAACCCAAACATGAACACCGGGGAGCTGTTTTTT. Translating it yields CASSSNPNMNTGELFF.

The V gene is TRBV7-2, the J gene TRBJ2-1; D is perhaps TRBD2 (5 bases). The germline V and J ends were trimmed by 0 bases and 6 bases, with 12 bases remaining between them. Per the germline V gene, CDR1 is SGHTA and CDR2 is FQGNSA. The CDR3 extends over 15 amino acids. CDR3 sequence reads: CASSLARVSPNEQFF. Written as DNA, the CDR3 is TGTGCCAGCAGCTTAGCGAGGGTGTCTCCCAATGAGCAGTTCTTC.

This clonotype came up a few times. The chain links TRBV28 to TRBJ1-2, with a weak D call TRBD1 (6 bases). This CDR3 has 15 residues. Germline lookup yields CDR1 MDHEN and CDR2 SYDVKM. V lost 10 bases and J 3 bases, leaving 21 bases between the germline ends. The CDR3 sequence is CATIEGGRRDYGYTF. The CDR3 DNA follows: TGTGCCACCATCGAGGGGGGGCGCCGGGACTATGGCTACACCTTC.

The rearrangement links TRBV6-6 to TRBJ1-1; D perhaps matches TRBD1 (5 bases). The germline V and J ends were trimmed by 0 bases and 5 bases, with 13 bases remaining between them. The CDR3 has 15 residues. CDR1 MNHNY and CDR2 SVGAGI come from the germline V gene (reference sequence). The CDR3 sequence is CASSYSRGASTEAFF. CDR3 DNA: TGTGCCAGCAGTTACTCGCGCGGGGCGAGTACTGAAGCTTTCTTT.

V usage is TRBV20-1 and J usage is TRBJ1-4; 7 bases are shared with TRBD1. CDR1 DFQATT and CDR2 SNEGSKA come from the germline V gene (reference sequence). The J segment lost 7 bases and the V segment lost 5 bases, leaving 13 bases of the junction unmatched. The CDR3 is made up of 15 amino acids. The CDR3 sequence is CSAPRSGGTREKLFF. In DNA form, the CDR3 reads TGCAGTGCTCCTAGGTCAGGGGGGACGCGTGAAAAACTGTTTTTT.

A remark on this clonotype: This may stem from a read error, because a much larger clone lies one nucleotide away. The V and J genes are TRBV6-1 and TRBJ1-4; possible D gene TRBD1, 6 bases. The germline V and J ends were trimmed by 7 bases and 0 bases, with 15 bases remaining between them. There are 16 residues in the CDR3. Germline V gene sequence: CDR1 MNHNS, CDR2 SASEGT. CDR3 sequence reads: CASTGGGPATNEKLFF. In nucleotides, the CDR3 is TGTGCCAGCACTGGGGGCGGCCCGGCAACTAATGAAAAACTGTTTTTT.

The table lists this clonotype with a few counts. V is TRBV18 and J is TRBJ1-1; 7 bases map to TRBD1. The V segment lost 3 bases and the J segment 4 bases; nucleotides outside the gene matches: 5. Looked up from germline, CDR1 is KGHSH and CDR2 is LQKENI. There are 14 residues in the CDR3. CDR3 loop: CASSPPGGGTEAFF. CDR3 nucleotides: TGTGCCAGCTCACCGCCAGGGGGGGGCACTGAAGCTTTCTTT.

This clonotype showed up many times. The genes are TRBV2 and TRBJ2-2, with D unclear. The CDR3 length is 13 residues. CDR1 and CDR2 from the germline V gene are SNHLY and FYNNEI. V was trimmed by 7 bases and J by 4 bases, leaving 10 bases between them. The CDR3 loop is CASTREGTGELFF. Here the CDR3 DNA reads TGTGCCAGCACTAGGGAAGGCACCGGGGAGCTGTTTTTT.

The chain combines TRBV28 with TRBJ2-5; 9 bases line up with TRBD2. V lost 4 bases and J lost 7; bases outside the gene matches: 13. Germline V CDR1 and CDR2: MDHEN, SYDVKM. CDR3 size: 16 residues. The CDR3 reads CASSSLGTSPGWTQYF. For the CDR3, the DNA is TGTGCCAGCAGTTCACTTGGGACTAGCCCTGGCTGGACCCAGTACTTC.